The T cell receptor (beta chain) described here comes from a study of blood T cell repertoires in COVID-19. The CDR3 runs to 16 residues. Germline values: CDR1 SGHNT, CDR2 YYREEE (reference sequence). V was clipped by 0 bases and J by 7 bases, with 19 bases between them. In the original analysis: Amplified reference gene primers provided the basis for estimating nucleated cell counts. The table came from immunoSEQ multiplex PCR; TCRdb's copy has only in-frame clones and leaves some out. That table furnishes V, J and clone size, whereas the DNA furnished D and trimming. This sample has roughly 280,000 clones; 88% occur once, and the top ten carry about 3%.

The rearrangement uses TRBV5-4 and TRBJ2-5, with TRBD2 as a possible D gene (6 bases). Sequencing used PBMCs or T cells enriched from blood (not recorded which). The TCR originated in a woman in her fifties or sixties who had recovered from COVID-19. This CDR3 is CASSLDGGAGHGTQYF. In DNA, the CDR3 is TGTGCCAGCAGCTTGGATGGCGGGGCAGGGCACGGGACCCAGTACTTC.